This passage covers 19 T cell receptor beta chains from one sample sequenced in a study of regulatory T cells in long-lasting Graves disease. HTBI primers from iRepertoire and Arm-PCR of CDR3 regions yielded the TCR beta libraries. TCRdb recomputed calls from the multiplex PCR reads with MiXCR, one row per CDR3 protein. Among about half a million distinct CDR3 sequences listed, around a fifth were seen once. The time point is: persistent/refractory GD, antithyroid drugs over 5 years with positive TRAb. PBMC-derived RNA was used for the TCR library. The source was peripheral blood mononuclear cells (PBMCs), collected when the disease was refractory, from a patient treated with antithyroid drugs. Receptor source: a female donor with Graves disease.

The chain links TRBV28 to TRBJ1-3; D not certain. The CDR3 is 14 residues long. CDR1 is MDHEN, CDR2 SYDVKM, per germline. The ends were cut back, 2 bases at V and 5 bases at J, with 10 bases in the middle. DNA of the CDR3: TGTGCCAGCAGTTTAGGGCAGAGAAGAAACACCATATATTTT. It specifies CASSLGQRRNTIYF. The full variable domain, with the rest looked up from reference TRBV28 and TRBJ1-3, is DVKVTQSSRYLVKRTGEKVFLECVQDMDHENMFWYRQDPGLGLRLIYFSYDVKMKEKGDIPEGYSVSREKKERFSLILESASTNQTSMYLCASSLGQRRNTIYFGEGSWLTVV.

This clonotype has just a few counts. The V call is TRBV7-2, the J call TRBJ1-6; D uncertain. This CDR3 contains 16 residues. In germline, CDR1 is SGHTA, CDR2 FQGNSA. V was pared by 1 base and J by 0 bases, with 7 bases between. In DNA form, the CDR3 reads TGTGCCAGCAGCTTAGTAGGGAGCTCCTATAATTCACCCCTCCACTTT. Protein product: CASSLVGSSYNSPLHF. The whole variable domain, filled in from reference TRBV7-2 and TRBJ1-6, reads GAGVSQSPSNKVTEKGKDVELRCDPISGHTALYWYRQSLGQGLEFLIYFQGNSAPDKSGLPSDRFSAERTGGSVSTLTIQRTQQEDSAVYLCASSLVGSSYNSPLHFGNGTRLTVT.

This clonotype was detected many times. The chain links TRBV11-3 to TRBJ1-1; TRBD1 matches at 8 bases. Germline CDR1 and CDR2: SGHNT and YENEEA. The junction had 5 bases not matched to a gene; V was cut back by 6 bases and J by 2 bases. The CDR3 is made up of 14 amino acids. CDR3 loop: CASRTGTGNTEAFF. DNA of the CDR3: TGTGCCAGCAGAACCGGGACAGGTAACACTGAAGCTTTCTTT.

The chain recombines TRBV6-1 with TRBJ1-5; D is perhaps TRBD1 (5 bases). Germline CDR1 and CDR2: MNHNS and SASEGT. The CDR3 totals 15 residues. Trimming shortened V by 2 bases and J by 3 bases, and 11 bases separated the two germline ends. For the CDR3, the DNA is TGTGCCAGCAGTGAACTGGGGCAGTACAATCAGCCCCAGCATTTT. It encodes CASSELGQYNQPQHF.

This clonotype was observed at least ten times. The gene calls are TRBV19 and TRBJ1-2; D possibly corresponds to TRBD1 (5 bases). The CDR3 contains 13 residues. Germline V gene data show CDR1 as LNHDA and CDR2 as SQIVND (reference sequence). V lost 6 bases, J lost 2 bases, and 10 bases lay in between. As DNA, the CDR3 is TGTGCCAGTAGGGACAACAGGAACTATGGCTACACCTTC. Translation gives CASRDNRNYGYTF.

The rearrangement uses TRBV6-5 and TRBJ2-3; D is undetermined. Between the trimmed V and J ends, which lost 0 bases and 2 bases, there was a span of 6 bases. The germline V gene encodes CDR1 MNHEY and CDR2 SVGAGI. The CDR3 is 14 amino acids. The CDR3 loop is CASSYSIPTDTQYF. CDR3 DNA: TGTGCCAGCAGTTACTCGATTCCCACAGATACGCAGTATTTT.

V usage is TRBV29-1 and J usage is TRBJ2-5; 7 positions agree with TRBD2. CDR3 size: 13 residues. CDR1 is SQVTM, CDR2 ANQGSEA, per germline. J gave up 4 bases and V 3 bases, and 5 bases lay outside the gene matches. CDR3 protein: CSVDVAGVETQYF. The CDR3 bases are TGCAGCGTTGACGTGGCGGGAGTAGAGACCCAGTACTTC.

Regarding this clonotype: This likely traces to a read error, being one base from a far larger clone. The chain is built from TRBV6-2 or TRBV6-3 and TRBJ1-1, with a tentative D call TRBD1 (5 bases). In germline, CDR1 is MNHEY, CDR2 SVGEGT. The V end lost 0 bases, the J end lost 5 bases, and 13 bases lay between the germline ends. The CDR3 is made up of 15 amino acids. CDR3 in amino acids: CASSYSGVEGTEAFF. The CDR3 coding sequence is TGTGCCAGCAGTTACTCCGGGGTAGAGGGGACTGAAGCTTTCTTT.

The chain carries TRBV29-1 and TRBJ1-4; maybe TRBD1 (6 bases). The CDR3 consists of 12 residues. The germline CDR1 and CDR2 sequences are SQVTM and ANQGSEA. Trimming stripped 4 bases from V and 7 bases from J, with 10 bases between. CDR3 residues: CSVVQGGEKLFF. The CDR3 DNA sequence: TGCAGCGTTGTACAGGGTGGTGAAAAACTGTTTTTT.

A few counts support this clonotype. The V gene is TRBV9, the J gene TRBJ2-7; a possible D gene is TRBD2 (5 bases). CDR3 length: 13 residues. The V and J ends lost 3 bases and 2 bases respectively, with 9 bases between them. Germline V gene sequence: CDR1 SGDLS, CDR2 YYNGEE. The CDR3 DNA sequence: TGTGCCAGCAGCGCGGGAACGACCTACGAGCAGTACTTC. Its protein is CASSAGTTYEQYF.

This clonotype was counted ten times or more. The rearrangement uses TRBV2 and TRBJ1-5; 7 bases map to TRBD1. The V gene's germline CDR1 is SNHLY and CDR2 FYNNEI. After removal of 6 bases from V and 5 bases from J, the junction contained 7 bases not matched to a gene. The CDR3 spans 14 residues. For the CDR3, the DNA is TGTGCCAGCAGCCCCGGGACAGAATATCAGCCCCAGCATTTT. This codes for CASSPGTEYQPQHF.

V and J are TRBV20-1 and TRBJ2-3; 12 nucleotides align to TRBD2. V trimming: 4 bases; J trimming: 1 base; junction bases outside the gene matches: 3. CDR3 length: 15 residues. Germline V lookup: CDR1 DFQATT, CDR2 SNEGSKA (reference sequence). The CDR3 region is CSATSGGAGTDTQYF. CDR3 DNA: TGCAGTGCTACTAGCGGGGGGGCTGGCACAGATACGCAGTATTTT.

This clonotype was recorded once. The V call is TRBV20-1, the J call TRBJ2-2; 7 bases map to TRBD2. Germline lookup yields CDR1 DFQATT and CDR2 SNEGSKA (reference sequence). The CDR3 sequence is 17 residues long. The V and J ends lost 0 bases and 4 bases, in that order; junction bases with no gene match: 11. CDR3 residues: CSARDLGGSEFTGELFF. CDR3 DNA: TGCAGTGCTAGAGATCTCGGGGGGTCGGAGTTCACCGGGGAGCTGTTTTTT.

This clonotype has at least ten counts. V gene TRBV7-3 combines with J gene TRBJ1-1, with 7 bases lining up with TRBD1. The germline V gene encodes CDR1 SGHTA and CDR2 FQGTGA. The V segment lost 1 base and the J segment 5 bases; nucleotides outside the gene matches: 7. This CDR3 has 15 amino acids. The DNA of the CDR3 is TGTGCCAGCAGCTTAAGCCCAGGGGGGGAGACTGAAGCTTTCTTT. It codes for CASSLSPGGETEAFF. Variable domain in full (rest from reference TRBV7-3 and TRBJ1-1): GAGVSQTPSNKVTEKGKYVELRCDPISGHTALYWYRQSLGQGPEFLIYFQGTGAADDSGLPNDRFFAVRPEGSVSTLKIQRTERGDSAVYLCASSLSPGGETEAFFGQGTRLTVV.

This clonotype appeared a few times. The CDR3 here is CASSLNRDMASYEQYF. In nucleotides, the CDR3 is TGCGCCAGCAGCTTGAACCGGGACATGGCTTCCTACGAGCAGTACTTC. The chain has TRBV5-1 and TRBJ2-7, with D possibly being TRBD1 (6 bases). Looked up from germline, CDR1 is SGHRS and CDR2 is YFSETQ. The CDR3 is 16 residues long. The V and J ends lost 1 base and 1 base respectively, with 15 bases between them.

This clonotype was counted at least ten times. The chain combines TRBV12-3 or TRBV12-4 with TRBJ1-2; D may be TRBD1 (5 bases). This CDR3 has 14 amino acids. Trimming left V 1 base short and J 8 bases short, with 14 bases between. The chain's CDR3 is CASSLEVYGDGYTF. CDR3 in DNA: TGTGCCAGCAGTTTAGAGGTCTACGGGGACGGCTACACCTTC.

The table lists this clonotype with many counts. The rearrangement joins TRBV20-1 to TRBJ2-7; D remains unclear. This CDR3 comprises 12 residues. The V end was cut by 4 bases, the J end by 6 bases, with 13 bases between. Looked up from germline, CDR1 is DFQATT and CDR2 is SNEGSKA (reference sequence). The CDR3 protein is CSAKRTWGEQYF. CDR3 sequence (DNA): TGCAGTGCTAAACGCACCTGGGGCGAGCAGTACTTC.

As to this clonotype: With a much larger clone just one base away, this may be a read error. The chain recombines TRBV11-3 with TRBJ2-2; a possible D gene is TRBD2 (6 bases). CDR3 length: 14 residues. Germline CDR1 SGHNT, CDR2 YENEEA. The CDR3 DNA sequence: TGTGCCAGCAGCTATGGAGGGAACACCGGGAAGCTGTTTTTT. Translated, it gives CASSYGGNTGKLFF. Filled out from reference TRBV11-3 and TRBJ2-2, the complete variable domain reads EAGVVQSPRYKIIEKKQPVAFWCNPISGHNTLYWYLQNLGQGPELLIRYENEEAVDDSQLPKDRFSAERLKGVDSTLKIQPAELGDSAVYLCASSYGGNTGKLFFGEGSRLTVL.

In its sample, this clonotype was seen a few times. The chain recombines TRBV6-9 with TRBJ2-4; 7 nucleotides align to TRBD1. This CDR3 comprises 20 residues. The V gene's germline CDR1 is MNHGY and CDR2 SVAAGI. The V gene end was trimmed by 4 bases and the J gene end by 4 bases; junction bases not matched to a gene: 22. CDR3 in DNA: TGTGCCAGCAGTTTCCTCGGGGCTGGGGACAGCCGAGAACCTAAAAACATTCAGTACTTC. Translated: CASSFLGAGDSREPKNIQYF.